This T cell receptor beta chain was captured in a study of Ad26.COV2.S vaccination and SARS-CoV-2 variants. Study background: COV1001, an Ad26.COV2.S trial, supplied this vaccine-arm donor. The study gave Ad26.COV2.S intramuscularly, once or twice 56 days apart. Study-level points and caveats: Vaccinated individuals (as opposed to placebo recipients) had higher spike-specific TCR breadth.

Here immunoSEQ multiplex PCR was the method, and the copy in TCRdb shows in-frame clones only, minus some. This sample has about 350,000 clones, with roughly nine tenths found just once. Described treatment: over 15 received Ad26.COV2.S at low or high dose, single or two shots; about 5 received placebo; per-sample allocation not given. Vaccine and placebo recipients were sampled on day 63 after the first injection. Note on this clone: The antigen remains undetermined.

Germline CDR1 and CDR2: SGHTA and FQGTGA. This CDR3 spans 15 amino acids. With V trimmed by 3 bases and J by 6 bases, 8 bases remained unmatched. The V call is TRBV7-3, the J call TRBJ2-3; 8 nucleotides match TRBD2. Sequenced here: peripheral blood, sampled in a trial of Ad26.COV2.S vaccine versus placebo. This receptor was taken from a person between 18 and 60 years old who received the Ad26.COV2.S COVID-19 vaccine or a placebo. CDR3: CASSFIRGGPDTQYF. The CDR3 region has the DNA TGTGCCAGCAGCTTCATACGGGGGGGCCCCGATACGCAGTATTTT.